One T cell receptor beta chain is described in this entry. What it binds is unknown. Germline CDR1 is SGHRS and CDR2 is YFSETQ. The CDR3 is 15 amino acids. Trimming removed 0 bases from V and 6 bases from J; junction bases left unmatched: 8. This sample is part of a study of T-cell reconstitution after alpha-beta-depleted transplantation in children. Study-wide findings and caveats: Some patients showed high day-60 TCRbeta diversity, which derived from surviving recipient T cells and thymic progenitors. Newly produced T cells mostly provided counts and TCRbeta diversity after one year, as hyperexpanded clones declined. There were reportedly several hundred expanded graft clones from which alpha-beta T cells came about two months after transplant.

TCRbeta library preparation incorporated unique molecular identifiers. TCRdb processed the PCR reads anew with MiXCR; each CDR3 protein has one entry. The sample gives 500,000 to 650,000 distinct CDR3 sequences, 10% to 15% of which show up once; about 2.2% is in the top ten. The starting material was PBMCs, mostly from graft donor cells, obtained 360 days after TCRalphabeta/CD19-depleted stem cell transplant. The gene calls are TRBV5-1 and TRBJ2-7, with TRBD2 matching 8 bases. This TCR was recovered from a male patient aged 10 to 17 who had a stem cell transplant for acute myeloid leukemia, so the T cells may come from the graft donor. CDR3 in amino acids: CASSLVRAGGSEQYF. CDR3 DNA sequence: TGCGCCAGCAGCTTGGTTCGGGCGGGAGGCTCCGAGCAGTACTTC.